This TCR beta chain originates from a study of persistence of HIV-infected CD4 T cells. Nonspecific anti-CD3/anti-CD28 bead stimulation represents the broad CD4+ T cell repertoire. Sorting of responding CD4+ T cells relied on upregulated CD40 ligand together with CD69. The libraries were made with immunoSEQ version 4 in survey mode. Clones were sequenced by immunoSEQ multiplex PCR, and TCRdb holds only the in-frame ones, with some missing. The sample holds roughly 43,000 clones; roughly 90% are singletons and the top ten take under 2%. About this clone itself: Antigen unknown.

Germline V gene sequence: CDR1 SNHLY, CDR2 FYNNEI. The CDR3 length is 13 residues. The V and J ends lost 6 bases and 6 bases, in that order; junction bases with no gene match: 3. The source material was CD4+ T cells sorted from PBMCs after approximately 19-hour stimulation, sampled from a patient who received antiretroviral therapy. V gene TRBV2 combines with J gene TRBJ2-1; 9 bases agree with TRBD2. This clonotype was sampled from an adult man with HIV who was CMV-seropositive. The CDR3 DNA sequence: TGTGCCAGCAGGGGGACTAGCATCAATGAGCAGTTCTTC. It is translated as CASRGTSINEQFF.